These T cell receptor beta chains were read from a single sample in a study of shared clonotypes between healthy human individuals. Method: immunoSEQ multiplex PCR; TCRdb's copy keeps in-frame clones and lacks some. Counted here are about 1 million clones, approximately 72% occurring once; the ten biggest clones make up 1.2% to 1.5%. The sample comprised memory CD4+ T cells sorted from blood. These receptors were taken from a man aged 18-30 years in good health. Each CDR3 is given with its conserved first and last residue.

V gene: TRBV5-4
CDR3 length: 18
CDR3 protein: CASNRGGRGYRDEETQYF

V gene: TRBV5-1
CDR3 length: 15
CDR3 protein: CASSRGQVSYNEQFF

V gene: TRBV5-1
CDR3 length: 14
CDR3 protein: CASSLDRSIYGYTF

V gene: TRBV9
CDR3 length: 13
CDR3 protein: CASSATGKGEQYF

V gene: TRBV29-1
CDR3 length: 13
CDR3 protein: CSVAPRLQETQYF

V gene: TRBV30
CDR3 length: 13
CDR3 protein: CAWSVPQGREQYF

V gene: TRBV6-1
CDR3 length: 12
CDR3 protein: CASRRGSGTQYF

V gene: TRBV11-1
CDR3 length: 13
CDR3 protein: CASSSGQIGGYTF

V gene: TRBV4-2
CDR3 length: 13
CDR3 protein: CASSQDMTGPIIF

V gene: TRBV7-2
CDR3 length: 14
CDR3 protein: CASSYGTGQETQYF

V gene: TRBV6-5
CDR3 length: 13
CDR3 protein: CASSQAMADTQYF

V gene: TRBV5-4
CDR3 length: 13
CDR3 protein: CASSPPAGGEQYF

V gene: TRBV2
CDR3 length: 15
CDR3 protein: CASNGLNLGYTEAFF

V gene: TRBV10-3
CDR3 length: 15
CDR3 protein: CAISETSGSFDTQYF

V gene: TRBV18
CDR3 length: 12
CDR3 protein: CASSQGPYEQYF

V gene: TRBV19
CDR3 length: 14
CDR3 protein: CASSIGGPLTEAFF

V gene: TRBV9
CDR3 length: 16
CDR3 protein: CASSVDSGGRLGEQYF

V gene: TRBV7-2
CDR3 length: 13
CDR3 protein: CASSTQVADTQYF

V gene: TRBV2
CDR3 length: 11
CDR3 protein: CASSFPNEQFF

V gene: TRBV28
CDR3 length: 18
CDR3 protein: CASSSVQGRKSYNSPLHF

V gene: TRBV30
CDR3 length: 15
CDR3 protein: CAWGRTGGEGEKLFF

V gene: TRBV20-1
CDR3 length: 9
CDR3 protein: CSARGEAFF

V gene: TRBV7-2
CDR3 length: 12
CDR3 protein: CASSHLGGEAFF

V gene: TRBV5-6
CDR3 length: 16
CDR3 protein: CASSFGRREVSYEQYF

V gene: TRBV6-6
CDR3 length: 15
CDR3 protein: CASSSHDRDQETQYF

V gene: TRBV5-4
CDR3 length: 14
CDR3 protein: CASSASAQGSEQFF

V gene: TRBV19
CDR3 length: 13
CDR3 protein: CASSIGQNTEAFF